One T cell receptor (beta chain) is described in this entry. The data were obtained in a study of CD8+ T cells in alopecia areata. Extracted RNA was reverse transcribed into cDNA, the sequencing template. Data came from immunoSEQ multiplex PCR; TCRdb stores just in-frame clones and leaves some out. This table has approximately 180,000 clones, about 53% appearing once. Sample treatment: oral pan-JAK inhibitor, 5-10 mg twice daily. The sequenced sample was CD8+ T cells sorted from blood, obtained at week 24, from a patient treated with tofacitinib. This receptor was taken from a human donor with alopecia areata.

CDR3 sequence (DNA): TGTGCCAGCAGCGGGGACAGGGGCTTTGGGCCCCAGCATTTT. It encodes CASSGDRGFGPQHF. The gene calls are TRBV27 and TRBJ1-5, with TRBD1 matching over 10 bases. CDR3 length: 14 amino acids. Trimming removed 6 bases from V and 9 bases from J; junction bases left unmatched: 8. CDR1 MNHEY and CDR2 SMNVEV come from the germline V gene (reference sequence).